The 24 T cell receptor beta chains given below trace back to one sample, sequenced in a study of T-cell reconstitution after alpha-beta-depleted transplantation in children. TCRbeta library construction was performed incorporating unique molecular identifiers. TCRdb re-called the PCR reads through MiXCR, storing one row per CDR3 protein. Of approximately 1,000,000 distinct CDR3 sequences listed, roughly 29% are singletons. The sample was PBMCs, mostly from graft donor cells, taken 360 days after TCRalphabeta/CD19-depleted stem cell transplant. Receptors originate from a boy younger than two who had a stem cell transplant for SCID, so the T cells may come from the graft donor.

The CDR3 DNA reads as TGTGCCAGCAGTTACGTACAGGGACAAGAGACCCAGTACTTC. Protein product: CASSYVQGQETQYF. V and J are TRBV6-5 and TRBJ2-5; D might be TRBD1 (6 bases). Trimming took off 2 bases at V and 2 bases at J, with 9 bases between the two ends. Germline CDR1 and CDR2: MNHEY and SVGAGI. The CDR3 totals 14 residues.

This clonotype was counted ten times or more. V usage is TRBV28 and J usage is TRBJ1-5, with D uncertain. The germline V gene has CDR1 MDHEN and CDR2 SYDVKM. Trimming took off 5 bases at V and 5 bases at J, with 13 bases between the two ends. The CDR3 consists of 14 residues. DNA of the CDR3: TGTGCCAGCAGTCCCGGAGGGAGGTATCAGCCCCAGCATTTT. Translating it yields CASSPGGRYQPQHF.

The chain couples TRBV7-6 to TRBJ2-1; 14 positions agree with TRBD2. The CDR3 runs to 19 residues. Per the germline V gene, CDR1 is SGHVS and CDR2 is FNYEAQ. V shed 2 bases, J shed 5 bases, and the junction held 11 bases outside the gene matches. In DNA form, the CDR3 reads TGTGCCAGCAGCTTATTAAGACTAGCGGGGGGGACATATAACAATGAGCAGTTCTTC. Its translation: CASSLLRLAGGTYNNEQFF.

This clonotype has just a few counts. The rearrangement uses TRBV20-1 and TRBJ2-5, with D uncertain. Between the trimmed V and J ends, which lost 6 bases and 8 bases, there was a span of 10 bases. There are 10 residues in the CDR3. Germline loops: CDR1 DFQATT, CDR2 SNEGSKA (reference sequence). The CDR3 here is CSAGSPTQYF. The CDR3 nucleotides are TGCAGTGCCGGATCCCCCACCCAGTACTTC.

This clonotype was recorded a few times. The chain carries TRBV7-9 and TRBJ1-1; D possibly corresponds to TRBD1 (5 bases). V lost 1 base to trimming and J lost 6 bases, with 9 bases between them. CDR1 SEHNR and CDR2 FQNEAQ come from the germline V gene (reference sequence). The CDR3 length is 13 residues. The CDR3 reads CASSLGQQAEAFF. In DNA, the CDR3 is TGTGCCAGCAGCTTAGGACAGCAGGCTGAAGCTTTCTTT. The full variable domain, its missing parts supplied by reference TRBV7-9 and TRBJ1-1, is DTGVSQNPRHKITKRGQNVTFRCDPISEHNRLYWYRQTLGQGPEFLTYFQNEAQLEKSRLLSDRFSAERPKGSFSTLEIQRTEQGDSAMYLCASSLGQQAEAFFGQGTRLTVV.

The rearrangement joins TRBV20-1 to TRBJ2-4; 9 bases are a match to TRBD2. The ends lost 4 bases at V and 8 bases at J; junction bases unmatched: 6. CDR3 length equals 13 residues. Germline assignment: CDR1 DFQATT and CDR2 SNEGSKA (reference sequence). The chain's CDR3 is CSANGGGADIQYF. CDR3 nucleotides: TGCAGTGCTAACGGCGGGGGGGCCGACATTCAGTACTTC.

This clonotype has just a few counts. CDR3 amino acids: CSATGTLNNEQFF. CDR3 nucleotide sequence: TGCAGTGCCACCGGGACCTTAAACAATGAGCAGTTCTTC. The J gene is TRBJ2-1, the V gene TRBV20-1; D could derive from TRBD1 or TRBD2 (5 bases each). This CDR3 region has 13 residues. Trimming took 6 bases from V and 5 from J, leaving 14 bases between them. CDR1 is DFQATT, CDR2 SNEGSKA, per germline (reference sequence).

This clonotype has more than one count but fewer than ten. The chain combines TRBV15 with TRBJ2-3; D call uncertain. CDR3 length: 12 amino acids. The germline V and J ends were trimmed by 5 bases and 2 bases, with 5 bases remaining between them. Germline lookup yields CDR1 LNHNV and CDR2 YYDKDF (reference sequence). The CDR3 DNA reads TGTGCCACCAGCGGATACACAGATACGCAGTATTTT. Translating gives CATSGYTDTQYF. The full variable domain, completed using reference TRBV15 and TRBJ2-3, is DAMVIQNPRYQVTQFGKPVTLSCSQTLNHNVMYWYQQKSSQAPKLLFHYYDKDFNNEADTPDNFQSRRPNTSFCFLDIRSPGLGDTAMYLCATSGYTDTQYFGPGTRLTVL.

The V and J genes are TRBV5-6 and TRBJ1-6; no clear D. The CDR3 is 17 amino acids. Germline V CDR1 and CDR2: SGHDT, YYEEEE. Deletions cut 2 bases from V and 7 bases from J, with 19 bases between. The CDR3 protein is CASSFDQTAGVNSPLHF. As DNA, the CDR3 is TGTGCCAGCAGCTTCGACCAAACGGCAGGAGTGAATTCACCCCTCCACTTT.

The V call is TRBV6-2 or TRBV6-3, the J call TRBJ2-3; TRBD2 matches 7 bases. The V gene's germline CDR1 is MNHEY and CDR2 SVGEGT. With V trimmed by 2 bases and J by 2 bases, 13 bases remained unmatched. The CDR3 spans 18 residues. CDR3 loop: CASSYPSGLTQITDTQYF. For the CDR3, the DNA is TGTGCCAGCAGTTACCCGTCGGGACTAACCCAAATCACAGATACGCAGTATTTT.

This sequence joins TRBV4-1 and TRBJ2-1; either TRBD1 or TRBD2 may supply D (5 bases each). The ends were cut back, 3 bases at V and 8 bases at J, with 14 bases in the middle. The CDR3 extends over 14 amino acids. Germline V CDR1 and CDR2: MGHRA, YSYEKL. The CDR3 nucleotides are TGCGCCAGCAGCCACCCAAGGGGAGTGGATGAGCAGTTCTTC. It codes for CASSHPRGVDEQFF.

The V call is TRBV12-3 or TRBV12-4, the J call TRBJ2-7; 12 bases are a match to TRBD2. The CDR3 is made up of 16 amino acids. With 7 bases clipped from V and 1 base from J, the junction kept 8 bases outside the gene matches. DNA for the CDR3: TGTGCCAGCACCATAGGACTAGCGGGGCGATCCTACGAGCAGTACTTC. The encoded protein is CASTIGLAGRSYEQYF.

This clonotype was counted a few times. CDR3 loop: CASKRGPHNEQFF. In DNA, the CDR3 is TGTGCCAGCAAGCGGGGGCCGCACAATGAGCAGTTCTTC. The rearrangement uses TRBV6-1 and TRBJ2-1; 8 nucleotides align to TRBD2. V gave up 7 bases and J gave up 5 bases; unmatched junction bases: 4. The CDR3 covers 13 residues. Looked up from germline, CDR1 is MNHNS and CDR2 is SASEGT.

For this clonotype: The limits of the CDR3 on the DNA are not certain, so only TCRdb's listed CDR3 is given. The chain links TRBV6-5 to TRBJ2-7; the DNA was not used to check the table's D call, TRBD1. The CDR3 totals 14 residues, both ends included. CDR1 and CDR2 from the germline V gene are MNHEY and SVGAGI. This chain's CDR3 is CASSWGQGSYEEYF.

The chain carries TRBV3-1 and TRBJ1-2; 10 nucleotides match TRBD1. V lost 5 bases, J lost 8 bases, and 5 bases stayed unmatched. Germline loops: CDR1 LGHDT, CDR2 YNNKEL (reference sequence). The CDR3 is made up of 13 amino acids. The CDR3 sequence is CASSETGGAGYTF. The CDR3, as DNA: TGTGCCAGCAGCGAGACAGGGGGCGCCGGCTACACCTTC.

Only a few counts were recorded for this clonotype. J is TRBJ2-1 and V is TRBV7-9, with TRBD1 matching over 8 bases. With 5 bases clipped from V and 4 bases from J, the junction kept 10 bases outside the gene matches. CDR1 is SEHNR and CDR2 is FQNEAQ in the germline V gene (reference sequence). The CDR3 runs to 16 residues. This chain's CDR3 is CASSRQGTHLYNEQFF. CDR3 nucleotides: TGTGCCAGCAGCAGACAGGGGACCCACCTATACAATGAGCAGTTCTTC.

The V gene is TRBV7-8, the J gene TRBJ1-1; no firm D call. Germline V lookup: CDR1 SGHVS, CDR2 FQNEAQ. CDR3 size: 12 residues. Deletions cut 4 bases from V and 7 bases from J, with 10 bases between. CDR3 sequence reads: CASSSLRVEAFF. In DNA, the CDR3 is TGTGCCAGCAGCTCACTAAGGGTTGAAGCTTTCTTT.

As to this clonotype: One junction end disagrees with the germline gene, perhaps due to a read error. CDR3 DNA sequence: TGTGCCAGCAGCGAAGCGGACAGAGGACCCTACGAGCAGTACTTC. This translates into CASSEADRGPYEQYF. The rearrangement links TRBV2 to TRBJ2-7, with TRBD1 as a possible D gene (6 bases). The CDR3 consists of 15 residues. CDR1 is SNHLY, CDR2 FYNNEI, per germline.

The table lists this clonotype with a few counts. V gene TRBV5-1 combines with J gene TRBJ2-3; the D is unclear. The germline CDR1 and CDR2 sequences are SGHRS and YFSETQ. The CDR3 extends over 15 amino acids. V lost 4 bases, J lost 6 bases, and 18 bases lay in between. Written as DNA, the CDR3 is TGCGCCAGCAGCCCCCCTCGGGCTTCCCCGGATACGCAGTATTTT. Translated, it gives CASSPPRASPDTQYF.

The chain is built from TRBV5-6 and TRBJ2-1, with TRBD1 identical over 7 bases. Per the germline V gene, CDR1 is SGHDT and CDR2 is YYEEEE. With 4 bases clipped from V and 1 base from J, the junction kept 8 bases outside the gene matches. There are 16 residues in the CDR3. The CDR3 protein is CASSMHRGLSYNEQFF. CDR3 coding DNA: TGTGCCAGCAGCATGCACAGGGGCCTATCCTACAATGAGCAGTTCTTC.

This chain uses TRBV5-1 with TRBJ2-1; no firm D call. CDR1 SGHRS and CDR2 YFSETQ come from the germline V gene. V was pared by 0 bases and J by 1 base, with 8 bases between. The CDR3 has 15 residues. In DNA form, the CDR3 reads TGCGCCAGCAGCTTGGCCGAGGTTTCCTACAATGAGCAGTTCTTC. Translated: CASSLAEVSYNEQFF.

The chain links TRBV20-1 to TRBJ1-1; TRBD1 might be the D (6 bases). V lost 8 bases, J lost 0 bases, and 13 bases lay in between. This CDR3 is built from 13 residues. Germline-derived CDR1 and CDR2 are DFQATT and SNEGSKA (reference sequence). This chain's CDR3 is CSTEGQLNTEAFF. DNA of the CDR3: TGCAGTACCGAAGGACAGTTGAACACTGAAGCTTTCTTT.

V is TRBV29-1 and J is TRBJ2-3, with 9 nucleotides matching TRBD2. This CDR3 is built from 16 residues. With V trimmed by 4 bases and J by 2 bases, 10 bases remained unmatched. The germline CDR1 and CDR2 sequences are SQVTM and ANQGSEA. CDR3 nucleotides: TGCAGCGTTGGTAAGGCGGGGGGGCCCAACACAGATACGCAGTATTTT. The encoded protein is CSVGKAGGPNTDTQYF.

Only a few counts were recorded for this clonotype. The chain has TRBV7-2 and TRBJ2-4, with 8 bases that match TRBD2. This CDR3 comprises 16 residues. From germline, CDR1 is SGHTA and CDR2 FQGNSA. J gave up 0 bases and V 2 bases, and 3 bases lay outside the gene matches. CDR3 DNA: TGTGCCAGCAGCTTAACTAGCGGCTTAGCCAAAAACATTCAGTACTTC. It codes for CASSLTSGLAKNIQYF.